This record looks at one T cell receptor (beta chain) sequence and its context. For the second PCR, which ran for roughly 6 to 12 cycles, a sample-barcoded 5' primer and a J-beta primer mix were used. TCRdb recomputed calls from the 5' RACE reads with MiXCR, one row per CDR3 protein. The sample shows approximately 1,100,000 distinct CDR3 sequences, over 35% of them seen only once. This entry belongs to a study of blood T cells in healthy people across ages. The ends were cut back, 3 bases at V and 8 bases at J, with 11 bases in the middle. The V gene's germline CDR1 is SGDLS and CDR2 YYNGEE. The CDR3 totals 13 residues.

Input material: blood. This chain uses TRBV9 with TRBJ1-4, with D possibly matching TRBD1 (5 bases). This receptor was obtained from a woman aged 60-75 years in good health. CDR3 bases: TGTGCCAGCAGCGCGACGCGGGGGGAAAAACTGTTTTTT. Amino acids: CASSATRGEKLFF.